This passage covers 14 T cell receptor beta chains from one sample sequenced in a study of glioma-infiltrating T cells after dendritic cell vaccination. Produced via immunoSEQ multiplex PCR; TCRdb's table is partial and in-frame only. Here the sample spans more than 95,000 clones, about four fifths being singletons. The material was blood, obtained before dendritic cell vaccination. These receptors all stem from a human donor with glioblastoma.

The chain recombines TRBV7-3 with TRBJ2-3, with 11 bases lining up with TRBD2. The CDR3 totals 16 residues. V lost 0 bases to trimming and J lost 4 bases; unmatched junction nucleotides: 3. The germline V gene encodes CDR1 SGHTA and CDR2 FQGTGA. CDR3 sequence (DNA): TGTGCCAGCAGCTTAACCGGGACTAGCGGCGCAGATACGCAGTATTTT. This translates into CASSLTGTSGADTQYF. Drawing the rest from reference TRBV7-3 and TRBJ2-3, the complete variable domain is GAGVSQTPSNKVTEKGKYVELRCDPISGHTALYWYRQSLGQGPEFLIYFQGTGAADDSGLPNDRFFAVRPEGSVSTLKIQRTERGDSAVYLCASSLTGTSGADTQYFGPGTRLTVL.

The chain links TRBV4-3 to TRBJ2-3; D not certain. Germline V gene lookup returns CDR1 LGHNA and CDR2 YSLEER. The CDR3 covers 15 residues. Trimming cost V 1 base and J 2 bases, with 10 bases left between them. The CDR3 protein is CASSQAPQDTDTQYF. The DNA of the CDR3 is TGCGCCAGCAGCCAAGCCCCCCAGGACACAGATACGCAGTATTTT.

This chain joins TRBV7-3 and TRBJ2-7; a weak D match, TRBD2 (6 bases). The CDR3 runs 16 residues. Trimming stripped 5 bases from V and 3 bases from J, with 20 bases between. The germline V gene encodes CDR1 SGHTA and CDR2 FQGTGA. DNA for the CDR3: TGTGCCAGCAGCCCAGGCCCGGTGGGAGGAGGCTACGAGCAGTACTTC. The encoded protein is CASSPGPVGGGYEQYF.

In DNA, the CDR3 is TGTGCCAGCAGCTCGACAGGGGCGGTCCAAGAGACCCAGTACTTC. This translates into CASSSTGAVQETQYF. The chain uses TRBV5-4 and TRBJ2-5; TRBD1 agrees at 8 bases. V trimming: 3 bases; J trimming: 1 base; junction bases outside the gene matches: 5. Germline CDR1 SGHNT, CDR2 YYREEE (reference sequence). The CDR3 is made up of 15 amino acids.

This clone was detected only a few times. The chain uses TRBV7-9 and TRBJ2-2; 11 bases map to TRBD2. V lost 6 bases to trimming and J lost 7 bases; unmatched junction nucleotides: 4. This CDR3 has 14 residues. Germline V CDR1 and CDR2: SEHNR, FQNEAQ (reference sequence). The DNA for the CDR3 is TGTGCCAGCAGTTTACTAGCGGGGGACGGGGAGCTGTTTTTT. It codes for CASSLLAGDGELFF.

This clone was counted between two and nine times. This chain connects TRBV7-2 to TRBJ1-2; D is perhaps TRBD1 (6 bases). CDR1 and CDR2 from the germline V gene are SGHTA and FQGNSA. The CDR3 covers 15 residues. Trimming cost V 6 bases and J 2 bases, with 16 bases left between them. The CDR3 region has the DNA TGTGCCAGCAGTGAAGGGACGGGGGGCAACTATGGCTACACCTTC. The encoded protein is CASSEGTGGNYGYTF.

This rearrangement joins TRBV18 to TRBJ2-7; TRBD1 matches 8 bases. CDR3 length equals 14 residues. Trimming removed 3 bases from V and 4 bases from J; junction bases left unmatched: 5. The V gene's germline CDR1 is KGHSH and CDR2 LQKENI. The chain's CDR3 is CASSPGTGGYEQYF. As DNA, the CDR3 is TGTGCCAGCTCACCTGGGACAGGTGGGTACGAGCAGTACTTC.

The V gene is TRBV5-1, the J gene TRBJ2-1, with TRBD2 matching 14 bases. The length of the CDR3 is 17 residues. With V trimmed by 1 base and J by 8 bases, 8 bases remained unmatched. In germline, CDR1 is SGHRS, CDR2 YFSETQ. Written as DNA, the CDR3 is TGCGCCAGCAGCTTGCTGACCGGACTAGCGGGGGGTGATGAGCAGTTCTTC. Its protein product is CASSLLTGLAGGDEQFF.

CDR3 amino acids: CASSRIDTQYF. CDR3 bases: TGTGCCAGCAGCCGTATTGATACGCAGTATTTT. The chain couples TRBV11-3 to TRBJ2-3; D gene ambiguous. V shed 5 bases and J shed 6 bases, with 6 bases lying between them. Germline V gene lookup returns CDR1 SGHNT and CDR2 YENEEA. The CDR3 has 11 amino acids.

The chain links TRBV7-2 to TRBJ2-2, with TRBD2 matching over 13 bases. The germline V gene encodes CDR1 SGHTA and CDR2 FQGNSA. CDR3 length: 17 residues. The J segment lost 1 base and the V segment lost 5 bases, leaving 4 bases of the junction unmatched. The CDR3 region has the DNA TGTGCCAGCAGCCGAACTAGCGGGGGGGAGAACACCGGGGAGCTGTTTTTT. Amino acids: CASSRTSGGENTGELFF.

In its sample, this clone was seen once. J is TRBJ1-2 and V is TRBV20-1; 7 nucleotides agree with TRBD1. CDR3 length: 11 residues. The V and J ends lost 6 bases and 4 bases, in that order; junction bases with no gene match: 2. Germline V gene data show CDR1 as DFQATT and CDR2 as SNEGSKA (reference sequence). The CDR3 is CSAGQSYGYTF. CDR3 in DNA: TGCAGTGCGGGACAGTCCTATGGCTACACCTTC.

This clone was seen a single time. V usage is TRBV19 and J usage is TRBJ2-3; the match to TRBD2 covers 9 bases. There are 16 residues in the CDR3. The germline V gene has CDR1 LNHDA and CDR2 SQIVND (reference sequence). With 5 bases clipped from V and 5 bases from J, the junction kept 11 bases outside the gene matches. The CDR3 region is CASSGSAGGIRDTQYF. DNA of the CDR3: TGTGCCAGTAGTGGTTCTGCGGGGGGGATTCGAGATACGCAGTATTTT.

The chain carries TRBV30 and TRBJ1-5; D is ambiguous. The CDR3 has 15 amino acids. The V end lost 0 bases, the J end lost 3 bases, and 12 bases lay between the germline ends. Germline CDR1 is GTSNPN and CDR2 is SVGIG (reference sequence). The CDR3 protein is CAWSVFGAPNQPQHF. The CDR3 bases are TGTGCCTGGAGTGTATTTGGAGCACCCAATCAGCCCCAGCATTTT.

The chain employs TRBV5-1 and TRBJ2-3; TRBD2 might be the D (7 bases). Trimming left V 7 bases short and J 2 bases short, with 26 bases between. The CDR3 spans 18 residues. The V gene's germline CDR1 is SGHRS and CDR2 YFSETQ. The CDR3 is CASSHSGRGLKDTDTQYF. CDR3 coding DNA: TGCGCCAGCTCTCACTCAGGGCGGGGGCTCAAGGACACAGATACGCAGTATTTT.